The sequence of this T cell receptor beta chain was determined in a study of chemoradiotherapy in HPV16-positive cancers. Study details: A couple of HPV16-positive patients' cells yielded candidate HPV-specific clones and common motifs.

About this clone itself: The antigen remains unidentified.

Repertoires were sampled repeatedly during chemoradiotherapy. Study-level findings and limits: During treatment, candidate HPV-specific clones and E7-related motifs expanded in tumor. Functional assays defining HPV-specific T cells used only two HPV16-positive patients.

Assay: immunoSEQ multiplex PCR; the TCRdb copy retains only in-frame clones and omits some. This table has fewer than 6,000 clones, around 85% appearing once. Germline CDR1 SGHRS, CDR2 YFSETQ. The CDR3 has 14 residues. Trimming left V 1 base short and J 9 bases short, with 14 bases between. The origin of this receptor is a human donor with HPV-associated anogenital cancer. The sequences come from tumor tissue, collected from a patient who underwent chemoradiotherapy. The chain joins TRBV5-1 to TRBJ2-4; D may be TRBD1 (5 bases). The CDR3 nucleotides are TGCGCCAGCAGCTTGCGGGCGACAGATCCCATTCAGTACTTC. The encoded protein is CASSLRATDPIQYF.